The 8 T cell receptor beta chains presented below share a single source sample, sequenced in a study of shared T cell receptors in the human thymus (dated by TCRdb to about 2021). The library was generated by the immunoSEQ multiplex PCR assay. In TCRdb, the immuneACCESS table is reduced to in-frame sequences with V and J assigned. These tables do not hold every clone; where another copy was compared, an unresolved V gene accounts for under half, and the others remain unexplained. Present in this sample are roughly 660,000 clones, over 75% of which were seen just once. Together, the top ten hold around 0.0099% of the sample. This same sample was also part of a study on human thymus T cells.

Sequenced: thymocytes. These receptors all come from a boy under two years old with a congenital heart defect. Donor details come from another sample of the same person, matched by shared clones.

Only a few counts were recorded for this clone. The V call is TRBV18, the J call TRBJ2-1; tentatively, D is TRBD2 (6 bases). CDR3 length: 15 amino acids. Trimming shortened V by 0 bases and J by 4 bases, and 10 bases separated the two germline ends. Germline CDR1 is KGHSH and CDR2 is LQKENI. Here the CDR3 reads CASSPPGLRYNEQFF. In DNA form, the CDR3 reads TGTGCCAGCTCACCACCGGGACTGCGGTACAATGAGCAGTTCTTC.

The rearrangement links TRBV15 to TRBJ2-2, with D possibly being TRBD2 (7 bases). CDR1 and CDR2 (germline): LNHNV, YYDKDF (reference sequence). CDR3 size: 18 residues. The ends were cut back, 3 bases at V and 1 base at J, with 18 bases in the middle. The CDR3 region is CATSSGTGGLENTGELFF. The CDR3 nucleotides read TGTGCCACCAGCAGTGGGACGGGGGGCCTAGAGAACACCGGGGAGCTGTTTTTT.

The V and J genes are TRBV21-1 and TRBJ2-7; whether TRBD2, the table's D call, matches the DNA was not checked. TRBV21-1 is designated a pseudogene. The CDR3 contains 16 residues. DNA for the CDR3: TGTGCCAGCAGCAAAGAGGGGCTAGCGGGAGTATACGAGCAGTACTTC. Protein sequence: CASSKEGLAGVYEQYF.

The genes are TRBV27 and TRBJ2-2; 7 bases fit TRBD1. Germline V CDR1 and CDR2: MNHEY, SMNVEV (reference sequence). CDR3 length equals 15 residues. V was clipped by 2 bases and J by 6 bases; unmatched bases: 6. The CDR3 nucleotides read TGTGCCAGCAGTTTAAAAGACAGGGCGCCCGGGGAGCTGTTTTTT. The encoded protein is CASSLKDRAPGELFF.

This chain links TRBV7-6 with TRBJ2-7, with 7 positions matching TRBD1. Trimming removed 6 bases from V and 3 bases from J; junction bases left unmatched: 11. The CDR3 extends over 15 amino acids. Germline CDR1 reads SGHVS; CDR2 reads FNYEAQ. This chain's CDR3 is CASRGLPGQNYEQYF. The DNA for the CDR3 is TGTGCCAGCAGAGGATTGCCGGGACAGAACTACGAGCAGTACTTC.

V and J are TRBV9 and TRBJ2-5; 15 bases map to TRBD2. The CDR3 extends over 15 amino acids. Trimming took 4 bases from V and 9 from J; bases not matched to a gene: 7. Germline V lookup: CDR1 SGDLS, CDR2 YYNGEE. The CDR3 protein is CASSQGLAGGEPQYF. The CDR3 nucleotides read TGTGCCAGCAGCCAAGGACTAGCGGGAGGGGAACCCCAGTACTTC.

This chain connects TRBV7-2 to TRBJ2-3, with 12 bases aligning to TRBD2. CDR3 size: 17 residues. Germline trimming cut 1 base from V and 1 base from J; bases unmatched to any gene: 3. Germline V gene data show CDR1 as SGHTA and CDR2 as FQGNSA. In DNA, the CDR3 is TGTGCCAGCAGCTTAGGCCCTAGCGGGAGGGGCACAGATACGCAGTATTTT. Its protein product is CASSLGPSGRGTDTQYF.

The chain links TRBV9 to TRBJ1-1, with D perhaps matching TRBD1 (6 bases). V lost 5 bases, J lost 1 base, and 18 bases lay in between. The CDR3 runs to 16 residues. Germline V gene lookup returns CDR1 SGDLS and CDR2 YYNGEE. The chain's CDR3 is CASSEPGARENTEAFF. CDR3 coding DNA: TGTGCCAGCAGTGAGCCAGGGGCCAGGGAGAACACTGAAGCTTTCTTT.